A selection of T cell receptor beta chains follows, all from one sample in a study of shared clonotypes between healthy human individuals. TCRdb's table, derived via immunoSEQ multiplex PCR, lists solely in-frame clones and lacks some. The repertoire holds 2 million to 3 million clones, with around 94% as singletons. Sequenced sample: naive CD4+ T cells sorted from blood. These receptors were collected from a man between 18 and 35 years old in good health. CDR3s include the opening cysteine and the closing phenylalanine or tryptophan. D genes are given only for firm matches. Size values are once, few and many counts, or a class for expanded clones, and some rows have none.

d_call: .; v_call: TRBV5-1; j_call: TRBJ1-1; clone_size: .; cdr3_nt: TGCGCCAGCAGCTTGACAGGAGACATAAACACTGAAGCTTTCTTT; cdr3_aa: CASSLTGDINTEAFF
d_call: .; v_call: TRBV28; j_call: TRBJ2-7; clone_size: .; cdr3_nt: TGTGCCAGCAGTTCCCCCGCGGGGTGGGAGCAGTACTTC; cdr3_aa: CASSSPAGWEQYF
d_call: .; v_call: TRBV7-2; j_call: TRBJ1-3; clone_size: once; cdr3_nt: TGTGCCAGCAGCCGGGATGGCAGCTCTGGAAACACCATATATTTT; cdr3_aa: CASSRDGSSGNTIYF
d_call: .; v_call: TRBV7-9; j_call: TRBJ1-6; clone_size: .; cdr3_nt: TGTGCCAGCAGCTTCTCCACCCTTGGGGGGGATTCACCCCTCCACTTT; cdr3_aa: CASSFSTLGGDSPLHF
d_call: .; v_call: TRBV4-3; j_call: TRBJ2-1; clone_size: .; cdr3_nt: TGCGCCAGCAGCTTACACTCCTACAATGAGCAGTTCTTC; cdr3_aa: CASSLHSYNEQFF
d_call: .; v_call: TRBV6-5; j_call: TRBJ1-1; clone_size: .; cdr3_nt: TGTGCCAGCAGTCTCACTGGAAACACTGAAGCTTTCTTT; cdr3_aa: CASSLTGNTEAFF
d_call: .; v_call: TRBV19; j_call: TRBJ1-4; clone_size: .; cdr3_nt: TGTGCCAGTAGACCGGGCGGGGTGTATGTGGGAAAACTGTTTTTT; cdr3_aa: CASRPGGVYVGKLFF
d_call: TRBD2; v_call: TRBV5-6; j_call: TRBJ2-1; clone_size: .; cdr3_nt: TGTGCCAGCAGCCCGGGGCTAGCGGGAATAAACTGGTTCTTC; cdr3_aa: CASSPGLAGINWFF
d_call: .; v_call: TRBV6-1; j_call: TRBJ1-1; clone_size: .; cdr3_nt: TGTGCCAGCTCCAACGGGGGGGTATGGACTGAAGCTTTCTTT; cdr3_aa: CASSNGGVWTEAFF
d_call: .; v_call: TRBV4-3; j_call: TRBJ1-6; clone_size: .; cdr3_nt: TGCGCCAGCAACAAAAGACCACTCTCGTATAATTCACCCCTCCACTTT; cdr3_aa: CASNKRPLSYNSPLHF
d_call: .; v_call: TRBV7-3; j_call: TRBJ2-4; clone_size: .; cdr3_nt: TGTGCCAGCAGCTTAAAAGTTAAGGGCCTCCCGTTTTACTTC; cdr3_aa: CASSLKVKGLPFYF
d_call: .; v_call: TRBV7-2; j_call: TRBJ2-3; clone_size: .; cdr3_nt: TGTGCCAGCAGCTTAAAGCCCGGCGAGACAGATACGCAGTATTTT; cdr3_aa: CASSLKPGETDTQYF
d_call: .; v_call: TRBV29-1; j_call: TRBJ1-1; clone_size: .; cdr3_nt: TGCAGCGTTGAAGACCGAGGTTCGGGTTTTTCTTCTGAAGCTTTCTTT; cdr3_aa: CSVEDRGSGFSSEAFF
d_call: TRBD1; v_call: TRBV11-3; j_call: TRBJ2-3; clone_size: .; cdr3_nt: TGTGCCAGCAGCCCGGGGACAGGGACTTTAGTGGATACGCAGTATTTT; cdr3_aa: CASSPGTGTLVDTQYF
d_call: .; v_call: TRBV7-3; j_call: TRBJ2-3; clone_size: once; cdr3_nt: TGTGCCAGCAGCTTAAGTTTGGGTACGCAGTATTTT; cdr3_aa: CASSLSLGTQYF